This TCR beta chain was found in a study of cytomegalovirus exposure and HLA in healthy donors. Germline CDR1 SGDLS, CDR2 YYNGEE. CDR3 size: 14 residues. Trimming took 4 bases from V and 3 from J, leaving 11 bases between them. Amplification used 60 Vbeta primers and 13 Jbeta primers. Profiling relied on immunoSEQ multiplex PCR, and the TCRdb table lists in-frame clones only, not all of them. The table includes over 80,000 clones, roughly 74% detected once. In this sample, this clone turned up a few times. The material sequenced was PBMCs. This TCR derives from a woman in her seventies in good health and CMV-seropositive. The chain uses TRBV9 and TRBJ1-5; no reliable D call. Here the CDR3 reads CASSSDWDNQPQHF. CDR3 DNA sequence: TGTGCCAGCAGCTCGGACTGGGACAATCAGCCCCAGCATTTT.